One sample yielded the 19 T cell receptor beta chains listed below, sequenced in a study of T-cell reconstitution after alpha-beta-depleted transplantation in children. Molecular barcoding with unique molecular identifiers was used for the TCRbeta library. TCRdb redid the calling of the PCR reads with MiXCR, one entry per CDR3 protein. The sample consists of a few hundred thousand distinct CDR3 sequences, around 9.1% of them appearing once. The source material was PBMCs, sampled before TCRalphabeta/CD19-depleted stem cell transplant. These receptors originate from a boy younger than two with acute myeloid leukemia, due to receive a stem cell transplant.

This clonotype was detected ten times or more. The V gene is TRBV5-1, the J gene TRBJ2-3, with TRBD1 matching 12 bases. V lost 2 bases, J lost 1 base, and 11 bases stayed unmatched. From germline, CDR1 is SGHRS and CDR2 YFSETQ. CDR3 length equals 19 residues. CDR3 DNA sequence: TGCGCCAGCAGCTTATGGGGACAGGGGGCGAACCCGCGCACAGATACGCAGTATTTT. Protein: CASSLWGQGANPRTDTQYF.

The table lists this clonotype with many counts. The CDR3 sequence: CASNRHRSSYEQYF. The CDR3 DNA is TGTGCCAGTAATCGGCACAGGAGCTCCTACGAGCAGTACTTC. The genes are TRBV19 and TRBJ2-7; a possible D gene is TRBD1 (5 bases). The germline V gene encodes CDR1 LNHDA and CDR2 SQIVND (reference sequence). This CDR3 region has 14 residues. Trimming pared 7 bases from V and 0 bases from J, leaving 13 bases between. The full variable domain, its missing parts supplied by reference TRBV19 and TRBJ2-7, is DGGITQSPKYLFRKEGQNVTLSCEQNLNHDAMYWYRQDPGQGLRLIYYSQIVNDFQKGDIAEGYSVSREKKESFPLTVTSAQKNPTAFYLCASNRHRSSYEQYFGPGTRLTVT.

This clonotype was seen repeatedly, ten times or more. The genes are TRBV5-5 and TRBJ2-5, with 7 bases fitting TRBD1. With V trimmed by 2 bases and J by 3 bases, 7 bases remained unmatched. This CDR3 is 15 amino acids long. Germline V lookup: CDR1 SGHKS, CDR2 YYEKEE (reference sequence). The CDR3 DNA reads TGTGCCAGCAGCTTTAGGGGGCAGGTTAAAGAGACCCAGTACTTC. This encodes CASSFRGQVKETQYF.

This clonotype was counted at least ten times. The rearrangement links TRBV7-7 to TRBJ2-2; 7 bases line up with TRBD2. This CDR3 contains 16 residues. In germline, CDR1 is SSHAT, CDR2 FNYEAQ (reference sequence). V shed 5 bases and J 2 bases; nucleotides not matched to a gene: 8. The CDR3 protein is CASSRDLAGNTGELFF. In DNA, the CDR3 is TGTGCCAGCAGCCGAGATTTAGCGGGCAACACCGGGGAGCTGTTTTTT.

This clonotype was detected many times. The V gene is TRBV2, the J gene TRBJ1-6, with D uncertain. The germline V and J ends were trimmed by 8 bases and 4 bases, with 6 bases remaining between them. The CDR3 covers 12 residues. The germline CDR1 and CDR2 sequences are SNHLY and FYNNEI. The CDR3, as DNA: TGTGCCAGCCGACTTTATAATTCACCCCTCCACTTT. Encoded protein: CASRLYNSPLHF.

This clonotype was seen only once. The chain links TRBV7-3 to TRBJ1-5, with 11 bases lining up with TRBD1. Germline trimming cut 1 base from V and 5 bases from J; bases unmatched to any gene: 1. Germline V gene lookup returns CDR1 SGHTA and CDR2 FQGTGA. The CDR3 is 15 residues long. The CDR3, as DNA: TGTGCCAGCAGCTTAAGGACAGGGGGCTATCAGCCCCAGCATTTT. Encoded protein: CASSLRTGGYQPQHF.

This clonotype was seen many times. The chain joins TRBV4-2 to TRBJ2-6, with 12 bases that match TRBD1. The CDR3 runs 18 residues. Germline-derived CDR1 and CDR2 are LGHNA and YNFKEQ. J was trimmed by 3 bases and V by 2 bases; bases with no gene match: 5. CDR3 in DNA: TGTGCCAGCAGCCAAAGGGACAGGGGGCGACGTGGGGCCAACGTCCTGACTTTC. It translates to CASSQRDRGRRGANVLTF.

This clonotype was counted once. This may come from a read error, since a much larger clone is one base off. The genes are TRBV28 and TRBJ1-5, with a possible D match to TRBD1 (5 bases). Trimming cost V 3 bases and J 7 bases, with 13 bases left between them. Per germline, CDR1 MDHEN and CDR2 SYDVKM. The CDR3 has 14 residues. The CDR3 reads CASSFLQGCQPQHF. DNA for the CDR3: TGTGCCAGCAGTTTCTTGCAGGGATGCCAGCCCCAGCATTTT.

This clonotype was detected only a few times. The chain couples TRBV7-6 to TRBJ2-5; possible D gene TRBD2, 7 bases. Germline CDR1 SGHVS, CDR2 FNYEAQ. The CDR3 is 15 residues long. V lost 2 bases to trimming and J lost 5 bases, with 15 bases between them. The DNA for the CDR3 is TGTGCCAGCAGCTTAAGGGAGGCGGGGGCTGAGACCCAGTACTTC. Amino acids: CASSLREAGAETQYF.

There are a few counts of this clonotype. This chain connects TRBV20-1 to TRBJ2-1, with 10 bases identical to TRBD2. V lost 3 bases, J lost 1 base, and 9 bases stayed unmatched. This CDR3 contains 17 residues. Germline CDR1 DFQATT, CDR2 SNEGSKA (reference sequence). CDR3 sequence reads: CSASGSGGRFSYNEQFF. For the CDR3, the DNA is TGCAGTGCTAGTGGTAGCGGGGGGCGATTTTCCTACAATGAGCAGTTCTTC.

In its sample, this clonotype was seen many times. The V call is TRBV4-3, the J call TRBJ2-7, with 10 bases aligning to TRBD2. Germline V gene lookup returns CDR1 LGHNA and CDR2 YSLEER. This CDR3 is built from 16 residues. The V and J ends lost 3 bases and 1 base, in that order; junction bases with no gene match: 6. This CDR3 reads CASSHDLAGASYEQYF. The CDR3 DNA is TGCGCCAGCAGCCATGATCTAGCGGGGGCTTCCTACGAGCAGTACTTC.

Many counts were recorded for this clonotype. The chain links TRBV7-3 to TRBJ2-3; D is unclear. V shed 1 base and J shed 1 base, with 9 bases lying between them. Germline V gives CDR1 SGHTA, CDR2 FQGTGA. The length of the CDR3 is 15 residues. CDR3 nucleotide sequence: TGTGCCAGCAGCTTAAAGGCAGTGGGCACAGATACGCAGTATTTT. Protein: CASSLKAVGTDTQYF.

There are many counts of this clonotype. This chain links TRBV11-2 with TRBJ2-2; TRBD2 matches 10 bases. This CDR3 is built from 14 residues. Unmatched junction bases numbered 3, after V lost 4 bases and J lost 7 bases. In germline, CDR1 is SGHAT, CDR2 FQNNGV. The CDR3 region is CASSYTSGDGELFF. CDR3 sequence (DNA): TGTGCCAGCAGCTACACTAGCGGGGACGGGGAGCTGTTTTTT.

Ten or more counts support this clonotype. J is TRBJ1-1 and V is TRBV5-1, with no clear D. This CDR3 comprises 13 residues. The V gene's germline CDR1 is SGHRS and CDR2 YFSETQ. The germline V and J ends were trimmed by 0 bases and 4 bases, with 7 bases remaining between them. CDR3 DNA sequence: TGCGCCAGCAGCTTGGCCGGAGCCACTGAAGCTTTCTTT. This encodes CASSLAGATEAFF.

This clonotype has ten or more counts. The rearrangement links TRBV10-3 to TRBJ2-7; perhaps TRBD1 as D (5 bases). CDR1 and CDR2 (germline): ENHRY, SYGVKD. This CDR3 is built from 13 residues. Trimming took 4 bases from V and 3 from J, leaving 10 bases between them. The CDR3 region has the DNA TGTGCCATCAGTGGGGGCAGGGACTACGAGCAGTACTTC. The encoded protein is CAISGGRDYEQYF.

This clonotype was observed many times. This chain links TRBV6-2 or TRBV6-3 with TRBJ2-5, with 15 bases lining up with TRBD2. CDR1 MNHEY and CDR2 SVGEGT come from the germline V gene. This CDR3 has 14 amino acids. V lost 8 bases and J lost 4; bases outside the gene matches: 2. The CDR3 nucleotides are TGTGCCAGCCGGACTAGCGGGAGGGGAGAGACCCAGTACTTC. It translates to CASRTSGRGETQYF.

This chain connects TRBV29-1 to TRBJ2-3; no reliable D call. CDR1 is SQVTM, CDR2 ANQGSEA, per germline. CDR3 length: 10 residues. Trimming pared 6 bases from V and 6 bases from J, leaving 7 bases between. CDR3 amino acids: CSVPEDTQYF. DNA for the CDR3: TGCAGCGTCCCCGAGGATACGCAGTATTTT.

The chain couples TRBV9 to TRBJ2-3; 11 nucleotides line up with TRBD2. The CDR3 totals 16 residues. Per germline, CDR1 SGDLS and CDR2 YYNGEE. V gave up 0 bases and J gave up 7 bases; unmatched junction bases: 7. The CDR3 DNA reads as TGTGCCAGCAGCGTAGCCGGGACTAGCGGTCGTAATACGCAGTATTTT. Translating gives CASSVAGTSGRNTQYF. The full variable domain, rest sourced from reference TRBV9 and TRBJ2-3, is DSGVTQTPKHLITATGQRVTLRCSPRSGDLSVYWYQQSLDQGLQFLIQYYNGEERAKGNILERFSAQQFPDLHSELNLSSLELGDSALYFCASSVAGTSGRNTQYFGPGTRLTVL.

This clonotype has only a few counts. V is TRBV10-3 and J is TRBJ2-3; TRBD1 matches 7 bases. Trimming removed 6 bases from V and 2 bases from J; junction bases left unmatched: 8. Germline lookup yields CDR1 ENHRY and CDR2 SYGVKD. The CDR3 has 15 amino acids. The CDR3 DNA reads TGTGCCATCAGAAGACCAGGGGGAGACACAGATACGCAGTATTTT. Protein: CAIRRPGGDTDTQYF.